These 10 T cell receptor beta chains were all obtained from the same sample, sequenced in a study of blood T cell repertoires in COVID-19. Profiling relied on immunoSEQ multiplex PCR, and the TCRdb table lists in-frame clones only, not all of them. The sample records 60,000 to 70,000 clones, roughly 88% being singletons. Material for sequencing was peripheral blood. Every receptor here comes from a woman of 80 years or more with active COVID-19.

This clone has a single count. The chain joins TRBV2 to TRBJ2-2; 7 bases fit TRBD1. Germline values: CDR1 SNHLY, CDR2 FYNNEI. The CDR3 length is 16 residues. Trimming took 5 bases from V and 3 from J; bases not matched to a gene: 9. The CDR3 DNA is TGTGCCAGCAGTCTCGCCGGGACAGCATACACCGGGGAGCTGTTTTTT. Residues: CASSLAGTAYTGELFF.

The chain links TRBV6-2 or TRBV6-3 to TRBJ1-4; possibly TRBD1 for D (5 bases). This CDR3 region has 16 residues. Trimming shortened V by 0 bases and J by 0 bases, and 8 bases separated the two germline ends. Germline V gives CDR1 MNHEY, CDR2 SVGEGT. The CDR3 DNA sequence: TGTGCCAGCAGTTACTCCCAGGGTGCAACTAATGAAAAACTGTTTTTT. Translation: CASSYSQGATNEKLFF.

This chain connects TRBV5-1 to TRBJ2-5; the match to TRBD1 covers 10 bases. Germline V lookup: CDR1 SGHRS, CDR2 YFSETQ. The CDR3 sequence is 15 residues long. V was clipped by 7 bases and J by 4 bases; unmatched bases: 10. The CDR3 sequence is CASGNRGQGSETQYF. CDR3 sequence (DNA): TGCGCCAGCGGTAACCGGGGACAGGGGTCAGAGACCCAGTACTTC.

This clone was found once. The rearrangement links TRBV28 to TRBJ1-2, with D perhaps TRBD1 (5 bases). The CDR3 has 14 amino acids. Germline-derived CDR1 and CDR2 are MDHEN and SYDVKM. V dropped 9 bases and J dropped 4 bases, with 18 bases sitting between them. The CDR3 coding sequence is TGTGCCAGTATACTTGGGGGAGGATCCTATGGCTACACCTTC. It codes for CASILGGGSYGYTF.

J is TRBJ1-1 and V is TRBV18; D perhaps matches TRBD1 (6 bases). The length of the CDR3 is 14 residues. Germline CDR1 KGHSH, CDR2 LQKENI. Trimming stripped 6 bases from V and 1 base from J, with 12 bases between. The CDR3 protein is CASSPGQWNTEAFF. In DNA form, the CDR3 reads TGTGCCAGCTCTCCAGGACAGTGGAACACTGAAGCTTTCTTT.

V gene TRBV3-1 (or the pseudogene TRBV3-2) combines with J gene TRBJ2-1; D may be TRBD2 (6 bases). Germline lookup yields CDR1 LGHDT and CDR2 YNNKEL (reference sequence). The CDR3 is 14 amino acids. V lost 3 bases, J lost 10 bases, and 16 bases lay in between. The CDR3 DNA reads as TGTGCCAGCAGCCACCTGCTTAGCGGATCCGAGCAGTTCTTC. This encodes CASSHLLSGSEQFF.

V is TRBV3-1 (or the pseudogene TRBV3-2) and J is TRBJ2-3; TRBD2 might be the D (6 bases). CDR1 and CDR2 (germline): LGHDT, YNNKEL (reference sequence). CDR3 size: 18 residues. V was shortened by 1 base and J by 6 bases, with 23 bases between the two germline ends. CDR3 in DNA: TGTGCCAGCAGCCAAGCCCTGGGACGGGGGTCGCGGTGGGATACGCAGTATTTT. Protein product: CASSQALGRGSRWDTQYF.

V and J are TRBV5-4 and TRBJ1-1; maybe TRBD1 (6 bases). V was trimmed by 0 bases and J by 7 bases, leaving 13 bases between them. Germline V CDR1 and CDR2: SGHNT, YYREEE (reference sequence). The CDR3 consists of 14 residues. The CDR3 spells CASSLEQGYGEAFF. The CDR3 coding sequence is TGTGCCAGCAGCTTGGAACAGGGATACGGTGAAGCTTTCTTT. Full variable domain (missing parts from reference TRBV5-4 and TRBJ1-1): ETGVTQSPTHLIKTRGQQVTLRCSSQSGHNTVSWYQQALGQGPQFIFQYYREEENGRGNFPPRFSGLQFPNYSSELNVNALELDDSALYLCASSLEQGYGEAFFGQGTRLTVV.

The V call is TRBV18, the J call TRBJ2-3; tentative D call: TRBD2 (5 bases). The length of the CDR3 is 13 residues. Germline loops: CDR1 KGHSH, CDR2 LQKENI. The germline V and J ends were trimmed by 8 bases and 2 bases, with 11 bases remaining between them. DNA of the CDR3: TGTGCCAGCCAGACGGACTCCACAGATACGCAGTATTTT. Translating it yields CASQTDSTDTQYF.

The rearrangement uses TRBV5-1 and TRBJ2-3; 9 nucleotides agree with TRBD2. CDR3 length: 16 amino acids. Germline CDR1 and CDR2: SGHRS and YFSETQ. V was clipped by 0 bases and J by 0 bases; unmatched bases: 2. CDR3 region: CASSLEAGGSTDTQYF. The CDR3 region has the DNA TGCGCCAGCAGCTTGGAGGCGGGGGGGAGCACAGATACGCAGTATTTT. The whole variable domain, remainder taken from reference TRBV5-1 and TRBJ2-3, is KAGVTQTPRYLIKTRGQQVTLSCSPISGHRSVSWYQQTPGQGLQFLFEYFSETQRNKGNFPGRFSGRQFSNSRSEMNVSTLELGDSALYLCASSLEAGGSTDTQYFGPGTRLTVL.